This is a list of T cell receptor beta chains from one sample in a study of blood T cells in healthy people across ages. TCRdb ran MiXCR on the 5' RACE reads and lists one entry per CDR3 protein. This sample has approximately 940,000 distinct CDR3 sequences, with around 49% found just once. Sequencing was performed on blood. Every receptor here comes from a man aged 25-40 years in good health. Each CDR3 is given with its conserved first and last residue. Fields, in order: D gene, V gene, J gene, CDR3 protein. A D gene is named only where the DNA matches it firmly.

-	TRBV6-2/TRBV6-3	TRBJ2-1	CASISGGGSSYNEQFF
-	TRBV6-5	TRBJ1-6	CASSYPGEPLHF
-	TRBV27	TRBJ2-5	CASTMWGRGANEQYF
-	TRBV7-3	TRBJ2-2	CASSLAGAGELFF
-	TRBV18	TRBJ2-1	CASSPQAGSVNERFF
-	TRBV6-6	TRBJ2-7	CASIEGGGTYEQYF
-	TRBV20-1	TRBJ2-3	CSARGQTLRDTQYF
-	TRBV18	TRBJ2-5	CASSPIIDRQETQYF
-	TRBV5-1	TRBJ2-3	CASSLDPWGTADTQYF
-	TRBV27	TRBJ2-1	CASAIRGGVGNEQFF
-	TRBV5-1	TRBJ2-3	CASSATGYTDTQYF
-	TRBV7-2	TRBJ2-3	CASSLATGGDTQYF
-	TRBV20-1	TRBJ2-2	CSARAGSLSSGELFF
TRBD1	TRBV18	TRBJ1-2	CASSPGTGDVYGYTF
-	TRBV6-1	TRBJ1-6	CASRWGKSEVLNSPLHF
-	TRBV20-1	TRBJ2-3	CSASYPGPHTDTQYF